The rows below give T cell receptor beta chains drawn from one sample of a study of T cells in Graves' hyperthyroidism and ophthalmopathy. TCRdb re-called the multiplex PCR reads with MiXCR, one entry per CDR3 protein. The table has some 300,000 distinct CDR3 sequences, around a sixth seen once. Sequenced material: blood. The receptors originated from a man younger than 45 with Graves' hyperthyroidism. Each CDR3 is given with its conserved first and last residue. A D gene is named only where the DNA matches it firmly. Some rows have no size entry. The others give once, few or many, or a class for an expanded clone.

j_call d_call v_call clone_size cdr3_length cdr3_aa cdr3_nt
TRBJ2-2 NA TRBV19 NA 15 CASSIGSETTGELFF TGTGCCAGTAGTATAGGGAGCGAAACGACCGGGGAGCTGTTTTTT
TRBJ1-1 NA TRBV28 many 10 CASSGGWAFF TGTGCCAGCAGTGGGGGTTGGGCTTTCTTT
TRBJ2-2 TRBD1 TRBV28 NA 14 CASYSNTGAGELFF TGTGCCAGCTACTCTAACACAGGGGCCGGGGAGCTGTTTTTT
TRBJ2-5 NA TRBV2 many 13 CASSGGGGKTQYF TGTGCCAGCAGTGGAGGCGGTGGGAAGACCCAGTACTTC
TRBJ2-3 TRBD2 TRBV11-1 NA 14 CASELAGRTDTQYF TGTGCCAGCGAATTAGCGGGGCGCACAGATACGCAGTATTTT
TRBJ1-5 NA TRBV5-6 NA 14 CASSFGGSNQPQHF TGTGCCAGCAGCTTCGGGGGGAGCAATCAGCCCCAGCATTTT
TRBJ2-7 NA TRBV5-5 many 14 CASSLGPDTYEQYF TGTGCCAGCAGCTTGGGGCCGGACACCTACGAGCAGTACTTC
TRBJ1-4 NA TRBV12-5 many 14 CASGSDGTNEKLFF TGTGCTAGTGGTTCCGACGGAACTAATGAAAAACTGTTTTTT
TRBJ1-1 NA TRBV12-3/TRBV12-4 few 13 CASSLGGSIEVFF TGTGCCAGCAGTCTAGGAGGCAGCATTGAAGTTTTCTTT
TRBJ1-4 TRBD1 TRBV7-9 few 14 CASSQGTDNEKLFF TGTGCCAGCAGCCAAGGGACAGATAATGAAAAACTGTTTTTT
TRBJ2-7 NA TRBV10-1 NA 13 CASSEGVTYEQYF TGCGCCAGCAGTGAGGGTGTCACCTACGAGCAGTACTTC
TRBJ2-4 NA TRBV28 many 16 CASSSLTGLAKNIQYF TGTGCCAGCAGTTCTCTCACCGGACTAGCCAAAAACATTCAGTACTTC
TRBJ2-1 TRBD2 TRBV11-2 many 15 CASSQSGTTYNEQFF TGTGCCAGCAGCCAGAGCGGGACGACCTACAATGAGCAGTTCTTC
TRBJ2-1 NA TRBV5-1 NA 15 CASSLGPAPYNEQFF TGCGCCAGCAGCTTGGGTCCAGCGCCCTACAATGAGCAGTTCTTC
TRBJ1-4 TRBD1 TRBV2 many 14 CASRPGQGTEKLFF TGTGCCAGCAGACCCGGACAGGGAACTGAAAAACTGTTTTTT
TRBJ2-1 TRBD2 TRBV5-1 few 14 CASSSRSRGGEQFF TGCGCCAGCAGCTCCAGGTCCCGCGGGGGTGAGCAGTTCTTC
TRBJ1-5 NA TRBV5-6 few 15 CASSPKGMGQGPQHF TGTGCCAGCAGCCCTAAGGGCATGGGGCAAGGGCCCCAGCATTTT
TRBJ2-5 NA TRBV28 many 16 CASRNRGRMMRETQYF TGTGCCAGCAGGAATCGGGGACGGATGATGAGGGAGACCCAGTACTTC
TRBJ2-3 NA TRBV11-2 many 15 CASSLLGGPTDTQYF TGTGCCAGCAGCTTACTAGGCGGGCCGACAGATACGCAGTATTTT
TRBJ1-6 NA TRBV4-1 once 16 CASSQDLTAYNSPLHF TGCGCCAGCAGCCAAGATTTAACAGCCTATAATTCACCCCTCCACTTT
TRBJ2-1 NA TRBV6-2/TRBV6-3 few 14 CATLPLRDVHEQFF TGTGCCACCCTTCCCCTCCGGGACGTACATGAGCAGTTCTTC
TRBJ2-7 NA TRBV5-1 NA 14 CASSLSRPTYEQYF TGCGCCAGCAGCTTGAGCAGGCCAACCTACGAGCAGTACTTC
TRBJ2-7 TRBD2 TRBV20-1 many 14 CSVKPGLESSEQYF TGCAGTGTCAAGCCGGGACTAGAGTCGTCAGAGCAGTACTTC
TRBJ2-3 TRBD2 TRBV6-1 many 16 CASTRGLAESTDTQYF TGTGCCAGCACGCGGGGACTAGCGGAGAGCACAGATACGCAGTATTTT
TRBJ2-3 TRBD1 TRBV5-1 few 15 CASSLQGAPTDTQYF TGCGCCAGCAGTTTGCAGGGGGCGCCCACAGATACGCAGTATTTT
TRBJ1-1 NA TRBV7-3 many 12 CASTGSWGEAFF TGTGCCAGCACGGGATCCTGGGGTGAAGCTTTCTTT
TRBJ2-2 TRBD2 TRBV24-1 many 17 CATSDPKTSGSVGELFF TGTGCCACCAGTGATCCCAAGACTAGCGGGAGCGTCGGGGAGCTGTTTTTT
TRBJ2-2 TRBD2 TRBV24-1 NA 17 CATSAPSGRAETGELFF TGTGCCACCAGTGCCCCGAGCGGGAGGGCCGAGACCGGGGAGCTGTTTTTT
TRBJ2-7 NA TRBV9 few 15 CASSVGGGAPYEQYF TGTGCCAGCAGCGTAGGAGGGGGGGCGCCCTACGAGCAGTACTTC
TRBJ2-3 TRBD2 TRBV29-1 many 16 CSVAGDERESTDTQYF TGCAGCGTTGCCGGGGACGAGCGGGAGAGCACAGATACGCAGTATTTT
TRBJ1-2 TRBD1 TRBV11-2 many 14 CASSLGGTGVGYTF TGTGCCAGCAGCTTAGGAGGGACAGGGGTCGGCTACACCTTC
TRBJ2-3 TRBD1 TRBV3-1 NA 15 CASRPLQGGTDTQYF TGTGCCAGCAGACCGTTACAGGGGGGCACAGATACGCAGTATTTT
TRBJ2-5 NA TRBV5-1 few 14 CASMRTPAGETQYF TGCGCCAGCATGAGGACACCCGCGGGGGAGACCCAGTACTTC
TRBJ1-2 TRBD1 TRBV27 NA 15 CASSARGRLLGGYTF TGTGCCAGCAGTGCTAGGGGGCGTCTACTCGGTGGCTACACCTTC
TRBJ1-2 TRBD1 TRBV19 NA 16 CASSIRTGGLPGGYTF TGTGCCAGTAGTATCCGGACAGGGGGTCTCCCTGGTGGCTACACCTTC
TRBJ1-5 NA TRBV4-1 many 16 CASSQEGLAGNQPQHF TGCGCCAGCAGCCAAGAAGGGCTGGCAGGGAATCAGCCCCAGCATTTT
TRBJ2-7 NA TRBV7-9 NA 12 CASSPEDHEQYF TGTGCCAGCAGCCCCGAGGACCACGAGCAGTACTTC
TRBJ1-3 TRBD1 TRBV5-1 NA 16 CASSEDRTTSGNTIYF TGCGCCAGCAGCGAGGACAGGACTACCTCTGGAAACACCATATATTTT
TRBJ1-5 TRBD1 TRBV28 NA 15 CASSLWDRANQPQHF TGTGCCAGCAGTTTATGGGACAGGGCCAATCAGCCCCAGCATTTT
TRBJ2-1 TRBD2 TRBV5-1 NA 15 CASRIGTSVDNEQFF TGCGCCAGTAGAATCGGGACTAGCGTAGACAATGAGCAGTTCTTC
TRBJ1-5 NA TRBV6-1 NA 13 CASRDSRNQPQHF TGTGCCAGCAGGGACAGCCGCAATCAGCCCCAGCATTTT